Following are 3 T cell receptor beta chains from one sample sequenced in a study of T-cell reconstitution after alpha-beta-depleted transplantation in children. Unique molecular identifiers were built into the TCRbeta library. TCRdb processed the PCR reads anew with MiXCR; each CDR3 protein has one entry. The sample gives hundreds of thousands of distinct CDR3 sequences, around 11% of which show up once; roughly 2.8% is in the top ten. The sample here was PBMCs from the stem cell graft donor, taken from the stem cell graft. These receptors originate from a human donor who donated a stem cell graft to a child with acute lymphoblastic leukemia.

As for this clonotype: This may arise from a read error, as a much more abundant clone is one base away. The genes are TRBV12-3 or TRBV12-4 and TRBJ2-2; tentative D call: TRBD1 (6 bases). CDR3 length: 13 amino acids. Trimming cost V 10 bases and J 9 bases, with 18 bases left between them. The CDR3 protein is CATRQDSTRELFF. DNA of the CDR3: TGTGCCACCAGACAGGATTCGACCAGGGAGCTGTTTTTT.

This clonotype was counted at least ten times. The genes are TRBV12-3 or TRBV12-4 and TRBJ2-7; the D call may be TRBD1 or TRBD2 (5 bases each). The V end lost 1 base, the J end lost 2 bases, and 9 bases lay between the germline ends. There are 14 residues in the CDR3. Written as DNA, the CDR3 is TGTGCCAGCAGTTTAGAACGGGGACCCTACGAGCAGTACTTC. Protein sequence: CASSLERGPYEQYF.

Remarks on this clonotype: Since a much larger clone is just one base distant, this may be a read error. The chain combines TRBV30 with TRBJ2-6; 9 bases are a match to TRBD1. Germline CDR1 and CDR2: GTSNPN and SVGIG (reference sequence). The CDR3 is 17 residues long. CDR3 protein: CAWASGTGLSGANGLTF. The DNA of the CDR3 is TGTGCCTGGGCTTCCGGGACAGGGCTCTCTGGGGCCAACGGCCTGACTTTC.